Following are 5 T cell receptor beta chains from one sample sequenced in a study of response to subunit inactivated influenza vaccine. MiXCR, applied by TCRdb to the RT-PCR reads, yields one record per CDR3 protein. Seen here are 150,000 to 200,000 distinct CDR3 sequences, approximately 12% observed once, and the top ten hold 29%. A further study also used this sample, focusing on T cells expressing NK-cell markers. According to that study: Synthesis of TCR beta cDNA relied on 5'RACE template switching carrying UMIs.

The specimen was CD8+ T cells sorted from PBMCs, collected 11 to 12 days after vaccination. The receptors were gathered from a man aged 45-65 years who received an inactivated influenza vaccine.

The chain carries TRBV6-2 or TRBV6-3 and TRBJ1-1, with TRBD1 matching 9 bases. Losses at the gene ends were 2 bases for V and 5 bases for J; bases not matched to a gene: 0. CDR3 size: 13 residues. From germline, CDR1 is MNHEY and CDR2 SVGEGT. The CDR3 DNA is TGTGCCAGCAGTTACGGGACAGGGACTGAAGCTTTCTTT. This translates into CASSYGTGTEAFF.

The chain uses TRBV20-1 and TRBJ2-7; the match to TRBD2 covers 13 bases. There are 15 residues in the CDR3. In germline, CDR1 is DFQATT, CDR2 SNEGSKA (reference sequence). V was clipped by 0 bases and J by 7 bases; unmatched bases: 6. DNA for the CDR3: TGCAGTGCTAGAGAAAGGACTAGCGGGAGTACAGAGCAGTACTTC. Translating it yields CSARERTSGSTEQYF.

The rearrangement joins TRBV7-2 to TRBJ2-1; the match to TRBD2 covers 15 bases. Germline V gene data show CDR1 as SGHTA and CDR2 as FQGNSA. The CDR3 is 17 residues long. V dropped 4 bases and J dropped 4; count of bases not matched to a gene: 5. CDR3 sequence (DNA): TGTGCCAGCAGCTCACCCGGACTAGCGGGGGGGTACAATGAGCAGTTCTTC. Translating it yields CASSSPGLAGGYNEQFF.

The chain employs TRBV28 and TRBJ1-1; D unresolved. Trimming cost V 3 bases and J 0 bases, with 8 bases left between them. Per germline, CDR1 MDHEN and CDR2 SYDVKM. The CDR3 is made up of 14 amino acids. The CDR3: CASSLRALNTEAFF. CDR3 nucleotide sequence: TGTGCCAGCAGTTTGCGGGCTTTGAACACTGAAGCTTTCTTT.

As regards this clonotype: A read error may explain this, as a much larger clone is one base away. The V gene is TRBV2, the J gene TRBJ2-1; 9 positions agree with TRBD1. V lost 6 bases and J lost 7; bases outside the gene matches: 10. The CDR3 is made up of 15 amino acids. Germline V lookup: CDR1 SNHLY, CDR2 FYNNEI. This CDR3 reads CASSYAGTGSNEQFF. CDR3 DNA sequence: TGTGCCAGCAGCTACGCCGGGACAGGGTCAAATGAGCAGTTCTTC.